One T cell receptor beta chain is described in this entry. Germline trimming cut 0 bases from V and 1 base from J; bases unmatched to any gene: 8. The germline CDR1 and CDR2 sequences are SNHLY and FYNNEI. The CDR3 spans 17 residues. This sample was included in a study of blood T cell repertoires in COVID-19. About the research overall: Italy, Spain and the United States were the sources of the convalescent and acute COVID-19 samples. T cells, B-cell-depleted T cells, or PBMCs supplied cDNA or gDNA.

Authors' data handling: Nucleated cell counts were estimated from reference gene primer amplification. The protocol was immunoSEQ multiplex PCR, while the TCRdb copy is restricted to in-frame clones and leaves out a portion. V and J calls and clone size come straight from that table; D and trimming were deduced from the DNA. This sample carries about 200,000 clones, 84% of them seen once, and the ten largest clones take 6% to 8.5%. This clonotype was obtained from a woman between 45 and 60 years old with active or convalescent COVID-19. The rearrangement uses TRBV2 and TRBJ2-7; 8 bases match TRBD2. The sample was peripheral blood. CDR3 loop: CASSEAQFSSGSYEQYF. CDR3 bases: TGTGCCAGCAGTGAAGCCCAGTTTTCTAGCGGGTCCTACGAGCAGTACTTC.